What follows are 2 T cell receptor beta chains derived from one specimen sequenced in a study of CD8+ T cells in alopecia areata. Isolated RNA was reverse transcribed into cDNA used as the sequencing template. Here immunoSEQ multiplex PCR was the method, and the copy in TCRdb shows in-frame clones only, minus some. The profile covers 80,000 or so clones, with approximately 64% appearing a single time and 23% taken by the ten largest. Specified treatment: oral pan-JAK inhibitor, 5-10 mg twice daily. This specimen was CD8+ T cells sorted from blood, taken at week 24, from a patient treated with tofacitinib. The receptors derive from a human donor with alopecia areata.

This clone showed up just a few times. The rearrangement uses TRBV2 and TRBJ2-2; D perhaps matches TRBD2 (6 bases). The CDR3 length is 11 residues. Germline assignment: CDR1 SNHLY and CDR2 FYNNEI. Between the trimmed V and J ends, which lost 11 bases and 6 bases, there was a span of 10 bases. This CDR3 is CAASGAGELFF. The CDR3 nucleotides read TGTGCCGCCTCGGGGGCCGGGGAGCTGTTTTTT.

Worth noting for this clone: The junction differs from germline at one of its ends, possibly a read error. The chain carries TRBV7-7 and TRBJ1-2; D gene unclear. Germline V CDR1 and CDR2: SSHAT, FNYEAQ (reference sequence). This CDR3 contains 14 residues. The CDR3 loop reads CASSSLGPLQTACF. The CDR3 coding sequence is TGTGCCAGCAGCTCACTGGGTCCTCTCCAGACGGCCTGCTTC.